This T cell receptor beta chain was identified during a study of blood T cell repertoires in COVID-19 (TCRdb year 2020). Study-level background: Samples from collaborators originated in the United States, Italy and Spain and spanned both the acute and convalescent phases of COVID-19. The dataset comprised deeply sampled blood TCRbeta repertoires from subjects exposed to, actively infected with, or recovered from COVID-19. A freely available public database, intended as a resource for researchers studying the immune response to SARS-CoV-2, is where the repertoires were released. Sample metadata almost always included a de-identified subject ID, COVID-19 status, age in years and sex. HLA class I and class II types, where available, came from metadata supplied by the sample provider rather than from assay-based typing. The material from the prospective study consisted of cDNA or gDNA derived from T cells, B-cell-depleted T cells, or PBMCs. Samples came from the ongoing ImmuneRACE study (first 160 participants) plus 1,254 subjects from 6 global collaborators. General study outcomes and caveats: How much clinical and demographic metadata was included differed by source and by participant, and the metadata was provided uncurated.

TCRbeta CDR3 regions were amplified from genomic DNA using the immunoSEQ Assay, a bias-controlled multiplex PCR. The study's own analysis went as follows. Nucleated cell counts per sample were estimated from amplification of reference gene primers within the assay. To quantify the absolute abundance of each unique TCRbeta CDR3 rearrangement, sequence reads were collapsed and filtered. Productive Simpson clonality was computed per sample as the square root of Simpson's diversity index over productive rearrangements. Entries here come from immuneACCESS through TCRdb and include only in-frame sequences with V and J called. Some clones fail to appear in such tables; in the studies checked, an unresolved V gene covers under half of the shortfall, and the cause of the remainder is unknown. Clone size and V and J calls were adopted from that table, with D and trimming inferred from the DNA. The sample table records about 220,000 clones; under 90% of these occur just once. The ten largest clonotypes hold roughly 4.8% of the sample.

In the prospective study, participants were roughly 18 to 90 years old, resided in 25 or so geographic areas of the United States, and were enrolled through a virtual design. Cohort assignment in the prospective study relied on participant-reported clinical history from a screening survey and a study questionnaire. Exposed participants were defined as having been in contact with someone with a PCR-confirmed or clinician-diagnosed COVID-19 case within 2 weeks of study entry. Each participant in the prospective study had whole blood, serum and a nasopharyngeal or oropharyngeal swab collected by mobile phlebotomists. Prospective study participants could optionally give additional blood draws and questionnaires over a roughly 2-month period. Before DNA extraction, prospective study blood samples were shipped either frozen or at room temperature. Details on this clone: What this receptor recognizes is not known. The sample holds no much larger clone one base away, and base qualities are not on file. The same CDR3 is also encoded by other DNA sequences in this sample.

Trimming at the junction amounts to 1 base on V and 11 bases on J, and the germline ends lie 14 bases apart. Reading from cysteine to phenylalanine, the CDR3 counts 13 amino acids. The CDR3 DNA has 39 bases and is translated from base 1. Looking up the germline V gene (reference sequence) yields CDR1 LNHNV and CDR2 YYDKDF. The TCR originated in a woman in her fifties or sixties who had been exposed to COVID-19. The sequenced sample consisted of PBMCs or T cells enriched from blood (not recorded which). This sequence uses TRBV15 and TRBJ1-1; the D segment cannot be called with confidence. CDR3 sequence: CATSRVGRGEAFF. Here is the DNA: TGTGCCACCAGCAGAGTCGGTCGGGGTGAGGCTTTCTTT.